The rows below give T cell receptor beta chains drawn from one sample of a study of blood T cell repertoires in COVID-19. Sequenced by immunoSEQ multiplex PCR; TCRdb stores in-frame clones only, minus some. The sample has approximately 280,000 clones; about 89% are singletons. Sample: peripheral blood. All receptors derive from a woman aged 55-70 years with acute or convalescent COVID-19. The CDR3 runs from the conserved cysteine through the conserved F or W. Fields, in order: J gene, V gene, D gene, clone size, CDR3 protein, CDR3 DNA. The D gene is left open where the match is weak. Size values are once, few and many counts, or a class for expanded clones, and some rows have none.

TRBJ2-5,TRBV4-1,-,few,CASSQEATQETQYF,TGCGCCAGCAGCCAAGAGGCCACCCAAGAGACCCAGTACTTC
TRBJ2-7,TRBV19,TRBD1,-,CASSDLQGAAYEQYF,TGTGCCAGTAGCGACCTTCAGGGGGCAGCCTACGAGCAGTACTTC
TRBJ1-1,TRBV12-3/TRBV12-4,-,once,CASQTGSTEAFF,TGTGCCAGCCAAACAGGATCCACTGAAGCTTTCTTT
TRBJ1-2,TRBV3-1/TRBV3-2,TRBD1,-,CASSPQQGANYGYTF,TGTGCCAGCAGCCCCCAACAGGGGGCTAATTATGGCTACACCTTC
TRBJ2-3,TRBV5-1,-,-,CASSLGSTNPTDTQYF,TGCGCCAGCAGCTTGGGGAGCACGAACCCCACAGATACGCAGTATTTT
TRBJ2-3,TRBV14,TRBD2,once,CASSQSSGSTDTQYF,TGTGCCAGCAGCCAATCTAGCGGAAGCACAGATACGCAGTATTTT
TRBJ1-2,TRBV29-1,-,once,CSVESEGLNYGYTF,TGCAGCGTTGAAAGCGAGGGACTTAACTATGGCTACACCTTC
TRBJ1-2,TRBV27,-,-,CASTPLGVGYGYTF,TGTGCCAGCACCCCTCTAGGGGTGGGCTATGGCTACACCTTC
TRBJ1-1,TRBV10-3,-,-,CAIGTGGTEAFF,TGTGCCATCGGGACTGGGGGCACTGAAGCTTTCTTT
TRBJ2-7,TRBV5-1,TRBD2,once,CASSSLAGTGEQYF,TGCGCCAGCAGCTCGCTAGCGGGGACGGGCGAGCAGTACTTC
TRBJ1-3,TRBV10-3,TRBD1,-,CAISDVPGQGLSGNTIYF,TGTGCCATCTCTGATGTCCCGGGACAGGGGTTGAGCGGAAACACCATATATTTT
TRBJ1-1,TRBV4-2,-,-,CASSQGGAGVEAFF,TGTGCCAGCAGCCAAGGCGGGGCGGGAGTTGAAGCTTTCTTT
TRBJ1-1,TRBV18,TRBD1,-,CASSLSGQGVTEAFF,TGTGCCAGCTCACTATCGGGACAGGGTGTTACTGAAGCTTTCTTT
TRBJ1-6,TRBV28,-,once,CASSPRLSPSRVTSPLHF,TGTGCCAGCAGTCCCCGTTTGAGCCCCAGCAGGGTAACATCACCCCTCCACTTT
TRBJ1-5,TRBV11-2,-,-,CASSRDTYSNQPQHF,TGTGCCAGCAGCCGGGACACCTATAGCAATCAGCCCCAGCATTTT
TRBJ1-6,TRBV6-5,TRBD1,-,CASRGQGWSNSPLHF,TGTGCCAGCAGAGGACAGGGATGGTCCAATTCACCCCTCCACTTT
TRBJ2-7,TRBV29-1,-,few,CSVGTGPYEQYF,TGCAGCGTCGGAACAGGGCCCTACGAGCAGTACTTC
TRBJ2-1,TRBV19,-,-,CASSRLGEQFF,TGTGCCAGTAGTCGACTAGGTGAGCAGTTCTTC
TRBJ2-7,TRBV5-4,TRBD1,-,CASSLEAGTGANEQYF,TGTGCCAGCAGCTTGGAAGCCGGGACAGGAGCTAACGAGCAGTACTTC
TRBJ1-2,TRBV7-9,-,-,CASSLGEASSFNYGYTF,TGTGCCAGCAGCTTAGGTGAAGCGAGCAGCTTTAACTATGGCTACACCTTC
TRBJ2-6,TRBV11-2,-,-,CASSSQQGSGANVLTF,TGTGCCAGCAGCTCACAACAGGGTTCTGGGGCCAACGTCCTGACTTTC
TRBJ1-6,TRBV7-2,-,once,CASSPGGGYNSPLHF,TGTGCCAGCTCTCCCGGGGGGGGATATAATTCACCCCTCCACTTT
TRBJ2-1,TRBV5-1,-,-,CASIRYNEQFF,TGCGCCAGCATTCGGTACAATGAGCAGTTCTTC
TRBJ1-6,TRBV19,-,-,CASSTKAVSSSPLHF,TGTGCCAGTAGCACCAAGGCGGTGAGCAGTTCACCCCTCCACTTT
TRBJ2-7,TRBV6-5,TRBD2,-,CASSRRLAGYEQYF,TGTGCCAGCAGTAGACGACTAGCGGGCTACGAGCAGTACTTC
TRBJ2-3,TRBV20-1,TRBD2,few,CSASSGGFTDTQYF,TGCAGTGCTAGTAGCGGGGGTTTCACAGATACGCAGTATTTT
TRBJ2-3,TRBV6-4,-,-,CASKRDFSSTDTQYF,TGTGCCAGCAAACGCGACTTTTCTAGCACAGATACGCAGTATTTT
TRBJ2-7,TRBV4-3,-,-,CASSQDPQDSYEQYF,TGCGCCAGCAGCCAAGACCCCCAGGACTCCTACGAGCAGTACTTC
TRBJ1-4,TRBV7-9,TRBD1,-,CASSLDRVHEKLFF,TGTGCCAGCAGCCTCGACAGGGTCCATGAAAAACTGTTTTTT
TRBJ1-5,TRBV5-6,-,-,CASSLPRGARNQPQHF,TGTGCCAGCAGCCTACCCAGGGGAGCACGAAATCAGCCCCAGCATTTT
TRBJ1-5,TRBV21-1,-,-,CASNRRTGGYQPQHF,TGTGCCAGCAACCGTCGGACAGGGGGCTATCAGCCCCAGCATTTT
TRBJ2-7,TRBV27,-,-,CASSFRAEAPYEQYF,TGTGCCAGCAGTTTTCGAGCGGAGGCTCCCTACGAGCAGTACTTC
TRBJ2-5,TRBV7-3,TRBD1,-,CASSPTGVETQYF,TGTGCCAGCAGCCCCACAGGGGTAGAGACCCAGTACTTC
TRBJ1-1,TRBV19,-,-,CASTWGAGKNTEAFF,TGTGCCAGTACCTGGGGAGCAGGAAAGAACACTGAAGCTTTCTTT
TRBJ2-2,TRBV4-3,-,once,CASSLSGRGGTGELFF,TGCGCCAGCAGCCTCTCCGGTAGAGGGGGCACCGGGGAGCTGTTTTTT
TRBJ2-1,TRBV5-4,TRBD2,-,CASSLPGGPPHEQFF,TGTGCCAGCAGCTTGCCGGGAGGGCCGCCCCATGAGCAGTTCTTC
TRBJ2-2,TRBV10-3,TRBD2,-,CATVGLAGVTGELFF,TGTGCCACCGTGGGGCTAGCGGGAGTTACCGGGGAGCTGTTTTTT
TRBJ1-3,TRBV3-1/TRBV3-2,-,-,CASSQEGRWGNTIYF,TGTGCCAGCAGCCAAGAGGGCCGGTGGGGAAACACCATATATTTT